The 27 T cell receptor beta chains below all came from one sample that was sequenced in a study of blood T cell repertoires in COVID-19. Repertoires were generated with immunoSEQ multiplex PCR, while TCRdb's copy carries only in-frame clones and drops some. Here the sample spans about 120,000 clones, about four fifths being singletons. The sequenced sample consisted of peripheral blood. The receptors stem from a man aged 60 to 75 with acute or convalescent COVID-19.

On this clone: Other nucleotide sequences in the sample specify the same CDR3. The genes are TRBV9 and TRBJ1-3; D is unresolved. The V end was cut by 4 bases, the J end by 0 bases, with 8 bases between. This CDR3 is built from 14 residues. Germline values: CDR1 SGDLS, CDR2 YYNGEE. Here the CDR3 reads CASSPRGSGNTIYF. As DNA, the CDR3 is TGTGCCAGCAGCCCGCGAGGCTCTGGAAACACCATATATTTT.

This chain joins TRBV4-1 and TRBJ1-5, with D possibly being TRBD1 (6 bases). The CDR3 length is 16 residues. V gave up 0 bases and J gave up 6 bases, with 15 bases separating them. Germline V gene lookup returns CDR1 MGHRA and CDR2 YSYEKL. CDR3 DNA: TGCGCCAGCAGCCAAGATAGTACAGGGCGAGGTCAGCCCCAGCATTTT. Translating it yields CASSQDSTGRGQPQHF.

The chain couples TRBV28 to TRBJ1-2; D is uncertain. Trimming removed 4 bases at V and 3 bases at J, with 9 bases between. Germline lookup yields CDR1 MDHEN and CDR2 SYDVKM. The length of the CDR3 is 13 residues. Here the CDR3 DNA reads TGTGCCAGCAGTTCTGGAGGCCACTATGGCTACACCTTC. Amino acids: CASSSGGHYGYTF.

This chain links TRBV25-1 with TRBJ1-6; no clear D. V dropped 1 base and J dropped 8 bases, with 6 bases sitting between them. The germline CDR1 and CDR2 sequences are MGHDK and SYGVNS. This CDR3 is 13 amino acids long. The chain's CDR3 is CASSEFPDSPLHF. The CDR3 DNA reads as TGTGCCAGCAGTGAATTCCCGGATTCACCCCTCCACTTT.

Only a few counts were recorded for this clone. This chain joins TRBV6-5 and TRBJ1-6; TRBD1 matches at 12 bases. The CDR3 is made up of 15 amino acids. Germline assignment: CDR1 MNHEY and CDR2 SVGAGI. J lost 13 bases, V lost 11 bases, and 15 bases had no gene match. The CDR3, as DNA: TGTGCCTCCCGGAACCCGGGACAGGGGGCTTCGCCCCTCCACTTT. Protein sequence: CASRNPGQGASPLHF.

The V call is TRBV7-9, the J call TRBJ1-5; 7 nucleotides align to TRBD1. CDR3 length: 15 amino acids. V gave up 5 bases and J gave up 3 bases; unmatched junction bases: 7. Germline loops: CDR1 SEHNR, CDR2 FQNEAQ (reference sequence). The CDR3 nucleotides are TGTGCCAGCAGCACTGACAGGGCAAACAATCAGCCCCAGCATTTT. It translates to CASSTDRANNQPQHF.

The chain joins TRBV5-1 to TRBJ1-1; 7 bases align to TRBD1. The CDR3 consists of 14 residues. V trimming: 2 bases; J trimming: 6 bases; junction bases outside the gene matches: 7. Germline loops: CDR1 SGHRS, CDR2 YFSETQ. The DNA of the CDR3 is TGCGCCAGCAGCTTCCAAGGGGGCAGGGCTGAAGCTTTCTTT. Translated, it gives CASSFQGGRAEAFF. The whole variable domain, filled in from reference TRBV5-1 and TRBJ1-1, reads KAGVTQTPRYLIKTRGQQVTLSCSPISGHRSVSWYQQTPGQGLQFLFEYFSETQRNKGNFPGRFSGRQFSNSRSEMNVSTLELGDSALYLCASSFQGGRAEAFFGQGTRLTVV.

V usage is TRBV29-1 and J usage is TRBJ2-1; 8 nucleotides match TRBD2. The V segment lost 4 bases and the J segment 10 bases; nucleotides outside the gene matches: 9. Germline CDR1 SQVTM, CDR2 ANQGSEA. This CDR3 region has 13 residues. In DNA, the CDR3 is TGCAGCGTTGTAGGGGCGGGAGGTGTCGAGCAGTTCTTC. Its protein product is CSVVGAGGVEQFF.

The chain joins TRBV4-2 to TRBJ2-7, with TRBD2 matching over 10 bases. With V trimmed by 1 base and J by 7 bases, 10 bases remained unmatched. Germline CDR1 LGHNA, CDR2 YNFKEQ. CDR3 length: 16 residues. CDR3 loop: CASSQGHEREGREQYF. The CDR3 DNA sequence: TGTGCCAGCAGCCAAGGGCATGAGCGGGAGGGGAGGGAGCAGTACTTC.

The chain couples TRBV9 to TRBJ2-3; 10 bases align to TRBD2. This CDR3 has 18 residues. V gave up 0 bases and J gave up 0 bases; unmatched junction bases: 7. Per germline, CDR1 SGDLS and CDR2 YYNGEE. The CDR3 nucleotides are TGTGCCAGCAGCGTAGAGGCCGCTAGCGGGAGTAGCACAGATACGCAGTATTTT. Translating it yields CASSVEAASGSSTDTQYF.

This rearrangement joins TRBV5-1 to TRBJ1-2; a weak D match, TRBD1 (5 bases). The CDR3 has 16 residues. V was pared by 0 bases and J by 8 bases, with 20 bases between. Germline V gene sequence: CDR1 SGHRS, CDR2 YFSETQ. DNA for the CDR3: TGCGCCAGCAGCTTGGGACTTACAGGAGGGTTGGTCGGCTACACCTTC. Its protein product is CASSLGLTGGLVGYTF.

V and J are TRBV6-2 or TRBV6-3 and TRBJ1-1; tentatively, D is TRBD1 (5 bases). V gave up 2 bases and J gave up 3 bases, with 16 bases separating them. Per the germline V gene, CDR1 is MNHEY and CDR2 is SVGEGT. The CDR3 sequence is 16 residues long. CDR3 sequence: CASSYRGSRRDTEAFF. As DNA, the CDR3 is TGTGCCAGCAGTTACCGGGGGAGCCGACGGGACACTGAAGCTTTCTTT.

The genes are TRBV2 and TRBJ1-1; D gene ambiguous. Trimming cost V 3 bases and J 3 bases, with 5 bases left between them. The CDR3 length is 12 residues. Per germline, CDR1 SNHLY and CDR2 FYNNEI. DNA of the CDR3: TGTGCCAGCAGTGACCTCTACACTGAAGCTTTCTTT. This codes for CASSDLYTEAFF.

V is TRBV5-1 and J is TRBJ2-3; TRBD2 aligns across 10 bases. CDR1 is SGHRS and CDR2 is YFSETQ in the germline V gene. The CDR3 runs to 15 residues. V was pared by 0 bases and J by 4 bases, with 2 bases of the junction left unmatched. CDR3 DNA sequence: TGCGCCAGCAGCTTGGCCCTAGCGGGAGCAGATACGCAGTATTTT. Protein sequence: CASSLALAGADTQYF.

This sequence joins TRBV28 and TRBJ1-1; D is ambiguous. Germline CDR1 and CDR2: MDHEN and SYDVKM. CDR3 length equals 15 residues. Trimming shortened V by 2 bases and J by 1 base, and 11 bases separated the two germline ends. CDR3 DNA sequence: TGTGCCAGCAGTTTAGGAGGCGCAGGGAACACTGAAGCTTTCTTT. Translating it yields CASSLGGAGNTEAFF.

The chain has TRBV18 and TRBJ2-1, with 14 bases fitting TRBD2. Trimming took 6 bases from V and 5 from J; bases not matched to a gene: 0. Germline CDR1 reads KGHSH; CDR2 reads LQKENI. This CDR3 contains 14 residues. CDR3 loop: CASSGLAGDNEQFF. The CDR3 region has the DNA TGTGCCAGCTCGGGACTAGCGGGAGACAATGAGCAGTTCTTC.

The rearrangement links TRBV19 to TRBJ2-2, with 12 bases fitting TRBD2. The V and J ends lost 6 bases and 2 bases, in that order; junction bases with no gene match: 1. The CDR3 covers 15 residues. Looked up from germline, CDR1 is LNHDA and CDR2 is SQIVND (reference sequence). CDR3 in amino acids: CASRGLAGNTGELFF. The CDR3 nucleotides are TGTGCCAGTAGGGGACTAGCGGGCAACACCGGGGAGCTGTTTTTT.

The V and J genes are TRBV28 and TRBJ1-6; no clear D gene. The length of the CDR3 is 13 residues. CDR1 is MDHEN, CDR2 SYDVKM, per germline. V dropped 8 bases and J dropped 7 bases, with 12 bases sitting between them. CDR3 in amino acids: CASSFLENSPLHF. CDR3 in DNA: TGTGCCAGCTCGTTCTTGGAGAATTCACCCCTCCACTTT.

The CDR3 spells CASSQGPTSADTQYF. The CDR3, as DNA: TGTGCCAGCAGCCAGGGCCCCACTAGCGCAGATACGCAGTATTTT. V and J are TRBV3-1 (or the pseudogene TRBV3-2) and TRBJ2-3; 7 bases are a match to TRBD2. V shed 3 bases, J shed 4 bases, and the junction held 7 bases outside the gene matches. The CDR3 sequence is 15 residues long. Germline CDR1 LGHDT, CDR2 YNNKEL (reference sequence).

V and J are TRBV30 and TRBJ2-1; no firm D call. Germline V CDR1 and CDR2: GTSNPN, SVGIG (reference sequence). Between the trimmed V and J ends, which lost 2 bases and 3 bases, there was a span of 11 bases. The CDR3 sequence is 14 residues long. CDR3 DNA sequence: TGTGCCTGGAGTTTTCTCACTTACTACAATGAGCAGTTCTTC. Amino acids: CAWSFLTYYNEQFF.

The gene calls are TRBV9 and TRBJ1-4, with TRBD1 as a possible D gene (6 bases). CDR3 length: 15 residues. Trimming took off 2 bases at V and 7 bases at J, with 15 bases between the two ends. The germline CDR1 and CDR2 sequences are SGDLS and YYNGEE. The CDR3: CASSVSIRGTEKLFF. The CDR3 DNA reads TGTGCCAGCAGCGTTTCTATCAGGGGCACTGAAAAACTGTTTTTT. The complete variable domain, with remaining parts taken from reference TRBV9 and TRBJ1-4, reads DSGVTQTPKHLITATGQRVTLRCSPRSGDLSVYWYQQSLDQGLQFLIQYYNGEERAKGNILERFSAQQFPDLHSELNLSSLELGDSALYFCASSVSIRGTEKLFFGSGTQLSVL.

The table lists this clone with a few counts. The CDR3 sequence: CASSHHREGQPQHF. In nucleotides, the CDR3 is TGTGCCAGCAGCCACCACAGGGAAGGGCAGCCCCAGCATTTT. This chain links TRBV3-1 (or the pseudogene TRBV3-2) with TRBJ1-5, with D possibly being TRBD1 (6 bases). CDR1 and CDR2 (germline): LGHDT, YNNKEL (reference sequence). V dropped 3 bases and J dropped 7 bases, with 13 bases sitting between them. The CDR3 loop spans 14 amino acids.

The chain is built from TRBV7-8 and TRBJ2-7, with D possibly matching TRBD1 (5 bases). CDR3 length: 14 residues. The germline gives CDR1 SGHVS, CDR2 FQNEAQ. The ends were cut back, 2 bases at V and 7 bases at J, with 15 bases in the middle. The CDR3 is CASSLQGSLREQYF. In DNA form, the CDR3 reads TGTGCCAGCAGCTTACAGGGCTCACTGAGGGAGCAGTACTTC.

The chain is built from TRBV24-1 and TRBJ2-5, with TRBD1 identical over 7 bases. Germline V gene sequence: CDR1 KGHDR, CDR2 SFDVKD. This CDR3 is built from 14 residues. Trimming cost V 7 bases and J 0 bases; bases outside gene matches: 4. CDR3 sequence reads: CATSADRDQETQYF. CDR3 nucleotides: TGTGCCACCAGCGCCGACAGGGACCAAGAGACCCAGTACTTC.

This rearrangement joins TRBV7-9 to TRBJ1-5; D not certain. The germline V gene has CDR1 SEHNR and CDR2 FQNEAQ (reference sequence). The CDR3 runs 13 residues. With 2 bases removed from V and 5 bases from J, the gap between germline ends came to 7 bases. DNA for the CDR3: TGTGCCAGCAGCTTACGAGCGGATCAGCCCCAGCATTTT. Translating it yields CASSLRADQPQHF.

Only a few counts were recorded for this clone. The chain carries TRBV2 and TRBJ2-1; tentative D call: TRBD2 (6 bases). V was clipped by 0 bases and J by 10 bases, with 13 bases between them. CDR1 and CDR2 from the germline V gene are SNHLY and FYNNEI. The CDR3 loop spans 14 amino acids. CDR3 nucleotide sequence: TGTGCCAGCAGTGAAGCAAGGACTACAGGCGAGCAGTTCTTC. Translation gives CASSEARTTGEQFF.

The chain couples TRBV9 to TRBJ2-7; 10 bases are shared with TRBD1. V trimming: 4 bases; J trimming: 2 bases; junction bases outside the gene matches: 3. Germline CDR1 and CDR2: SGDLS and YYNGEE. CDR3 size: 14 residues. CDR3: CASSKGQGAYEQYF. The CDR3 nucleotides read TGTGCCAGCAGCAAAGGACAGGGGGCCTACGAGCAGTACTTC.